Presented here are 22 T cell receptor beta chains from one specimen sequenced in a study of vaccination and CD4 T cells after COVID-19. Treatment: roughly ten-day PBMC culture with coronavirus spike peptide pools or control peptides (ViraFEST assay). With the Oncomine TCR Beta short-read assay, DNA from cultured CD4+ T cells was sequenced. TCRdb passed the PCR reads through MiXCR, listing each CDR3 protein once. The sample includes around 2,900 distinct CDR3 sequences, approximately 87% seen only once; the top ten take 36%. Their antigens are not known. The sequencing sample was made of CD4+ T cells from blood, cultured in vitro. The receptors derive from a human donor who had recovered from COVID-19.

J is TRBJ2-7 and V is TRBV20-1, with 8 bases that match TRBD2. The CDR3 is made up of 15 amino acids. Germline CDR1 DFQATT, CDR2 SNEGSKA (reference sequence). Trimming took 5 bases from V and 3 from J; bases not matched to a gene: 12. This chain's CDR3 is CSAPVGASGGYEQYF. CDR3 coding DNA: TGCAGTGCTCCCGTAGGGGCCAGCGGGGGCTACGAGCAGTACTTC.

This chain links TRBV7-2 with TRBJ1-5; D is unresolved. V was trimmed by 10 bases and J by 2 bases, leaving 15 bases between them. From germline, CDR1 is SGHTA and CDR2 FQGNSA. CDR3 size: 14 residues. CDR3 bases: TGTGCCACACAACCGGAGAGAGGCAATCAGCCCCAGCATTTT. Its protein product is CATQPERGNQPQHF.

V and J are TRBV7-2 and TRBJ1-5, with 10 bases that match TRBD1. The V segment lost 2 bases and the J segment 4 bases; nucleotides outside the gene matches: 2. CDR1 and CDR2 (germline): SGHTA, FQGNSA. CDR3 length: 15 amino acids. This CDR3 is CASSLRTGGNQPQHF. CDR3 nucleotide sequence: TGTGCCAGCAGCTTACGGACAGGGGGAAATCAGCCCCAGCATTTT.

The V and J genes are TRBV7-9 and TRBJ1-2; D is uncertain. In germline, CDR1 is SEHNR, CDR2 FQNEAQ (reference sequence). The CDR3 totals 13 residues. V was clipped by 5 bases and J by 0 bases, with 7 bases between them. The CDR3 spells CASSVTSNYGYTF. The DNA for the CDR3 is TGTGCCAGCAGCGTAACCTCTAACTATGGCTACACCTTC.

The V gene is TRBV7-3, the J gene TRBJ1-6, with D unresolved. The CDR3 has 14 residues. The V end was cut by 0 bases, the J end by 7 bases, with 7 bases between. The germline V gene has CDR1 SGHTA and CDR2 FQGTGA. The CDR3 protein is CASSLTTENSPLHF. The CDR3 DNA reads as TGTGCCAGCAGCTTAACCACAGAGAATTCACCCCTCCACTTT. Full variable domain (outside the CDR3, taken from reference TRBV7-3 and TRBJ1-6): GAGVSQTPSNKVTEKGKYVELRCDPISGHTALYWYRQSLGQGPEFLIYFQGTGAADDSGLPNDRFFAVRPEGSVSTLKIQRTERGDSAVYLCASSLTTENSPLHFGNGTRLTVT.

CDR3 loop: CASSESGGSYEQYF. The CDR3 DNA reads TGTGCCAGTAGCGAGTCAGGGGGGTCCTACGAGCAGTACTTC. V gene TRBV19 combines with J gene TRBJ2-7, with D tentatively TRBD1 (7 bases). The ends were cut back, 6 bases at V and 1 base at J, with 13 bases in the middle. Germline values: CDR1 LNHDA, CDR2 SQIVND (reference sequence). The CDR3 loop spans 14 amino acids.

This clonotype was counted a few times. The rearrangement uses TRBV19 and TRBJ2-2; TRBD1 is a possible D gene (5 bases). Per germline, CDR1 LNHDA and CDR2 SQIVND (reference sequence). The length of the CDR3 is 14 residues. V lost 3 bases to trimming and J lost 0 bases, with 5 bases between them. The CDR3 DNA reads as TGTGCCAGTAGTATGACAGCGAACACCGGGGAGCTGTTTTTT. This translates into CASSMTANTGELFF.

Within the sample, this clonotype is hyperexpanded. The V gene is TRBV6-2 or TRBV6-3, the J gene TRBJ1-2, with D unresolved. V was trimmed by 0 bases and J by 6 bases, leaving 8 bases between them. Per the germline V gene, CDR1 is MNHEY and CDR2 is SVGEGT. CDR3 length: 13 residues. The DNA of the CDR3 is TGTGCCAGCAGTTACTCGGGGTTCGATGGCTACACCTTC. This encodes CASSYSGFDGYTF.

The rearrangement uses TRBV7-2 and TRBJ1-2; D call uncertain. Germline lookup yields CDR1 SGHTA and CDR2 FQGNSA. The V end lost 5 bases, the J end lost 8 bases, and 15 bases lay between the germline ends. This CDR3 region has 13 residues. CDR3 DNA sequence: TGTGCCAGCAGCCGAGTGGCGATTGGAGGCTACACCTTC. This gives the protein CASSRVAIGGYTF.

This chain connects TRBV7-6 to TRBJ2-3, with D perhaps matching TRBD2 (6 bases). V dropped 3 bases and J dropped 3 bases, with 13 bases sitting between them. Germline V CDR1 and CDR2: SGHVS, FNYEAQ. The CDR3 consists of 15 residues. For the CDR3, the DNA is TGTGCCAGCAGCTTGGGGCGGGGTCGGACAGATACGCAGTATTTT. This codes for CASSLGRGRTDTQYF.

J is TRBJ2-7 and V is TRBV20-1; TRBD1 might be the D (6 bases). The CDR3 is 13 residues long. From germline, CDR1 is DFQATT and CDR2 SNEGSKA (reference sequence). The CDR3 region is CSVGQSGSYEQYF. The CDR3 coding sequence is TGCAGCGTAGGACAGTCCGGGTCCTACGAGCAGTACTTC.

The chain joins TRBV6-5 to TRBJ1-2; 7 bases line up with TRBD1. This CDR3 spans 19 amino acids. Germline V CDR1 and CDR2: MNHEY, SVGAGI. Trimming took 0 bases from V and 2 from J; bases not matched to a gene: 15. CDR3 coding DNA: TGTGCCAGCAGTTACTCGACGGTCCTATCGGACAGGCGGAACTATGGCTACACCTTC. It codes for CASSYSTVLSDRRNYGYTF.

This clonotype is a singleton in its sample. The chain recombines TRBV6-2 or TRBV6-3 with TRBJ2-5; D is possibly TRBD1 (6 bases). CDR1 is MNHEY and CDR2 is SVGEGT in the germline V gene. This CDR3 is built from 16 residues. V was trimmed by 6 bases and J by 2 bases, leaving 19 bases between them. CDR3 in amino acids: CASSPRRWGRQETQYF. DNA of the CDR3: TGTGCCAGCAGCCCGAGACGCTGGGGGCGACAAGAGACCCAGTACTTC.

This clonotype was found a few times. The chain links TRBV10-3 to TRBJ1-1; no definite D call. The CDR3 extends over 13 amino acids. CDR1 and CDR2 (germline): ENHRY, SYGVKD. The germline V and J ends were trimmed by 0 bases and 11 bases, with 13 bases remaining between them. In DNA form, the CDR3 reads TGTGCCATCAGTGAGTCCAGGAGGATTGAGGCTTTCTTT. Protein: CAISESRRIEAFF.

This clonotype was seen more than once but under ten times. The rearrangement uses TRBV10-3 and TRBJ2-1, with D possibly being TRBD1 or TRBD2 (5 bases each). The CDR3 runs to 13 residues. From germline, CDR1 is ENHRY and CDR2 SYGVKD. V was trimmed by 10 bases and J by 4 bases, leaving 14 bases between them. Here the CDR3 reads CATLGDPYNEQFF. CDR3 sequence (DNA): TGTGCCACTTTGGGGGACCCATACAATGAGCAGTTCTTC.

The sample holds a few counts of this clonotype. The gene calls are TRBV18 and TRBJ2-7, with TRBD1 matching 8 bases. The V gene's germline CDR1 is KGHSH and CDR2 LQKENI. The CDR3 is 15 residues long. V lost 3 bases to trimming and J lost 2 bases; unmatched junction nucleotides: 6. For the CDR3, the DNA is TGTGCCAGCTCACCCTATAGGGACAGGACCTACGAGCAGTACTTC. This gives the protein CASSPYRDRTYEQYF.

The chain combines TRBV7-9 with TRBJ1-5; no reliable D call. Germline V gives CDR1 SEHNR, CDR2 FQNEAQ (reference sequence). Trimming stripped 0 bases from V and 5 bases from J, with 11 bases between. The CDR3 consists of 15 residues. Here the CDR3 DNA reads TGTGCCAGCAGCTTAGCAATTCATGCAGATCAGCCCCAGCATTTT. It encodes CASSLAIHADQPQHF.

The rearrangement joins TRBV4-3 to TRBJ2-2, with TRBD2 matching over 7 bases. The CDR3 extends over 18 amino acids. V was pared by 0 bases and J by 7 bases, with 14 bases of the junction left unmatched. Germline V gene sequence: CDR1 LGHNA, CDR2 YSLEER. Written as DNA, the CDR3 is TGCGCCAGCAGCCAAGACCGTAGGGAGGGTTCTTCAGTCGGGGAGCTGTTTTTT. This gives the protein CASSQDRREGSSVGELFF.

J is TRBJ1-2 and V is TRBV7-2; no clear D. The CDR3 loop spans 11 amino acids. Per the germline V gene, CDR1 is SGHTA and CDR2 is FQGNSA. V was cut by 4 bases and J by 8 bases, with 8 bases left in between. The CDR3 nucleotides are TGTGCCAGCAGCTCCTCTAGGGGCTACACCTTC. Translated, it gives CASSSSRGYTF.

This sequence joins TRBV6-1 and TRBJ1-1; 9 bases map to TRBD1. Trimming removed 4 bases from V and 4 bases from J; junction bases left unmatched: 1. The CDR3 has 13 residues. Germline loops: CDR1 MNHNS, CDR2 SASEGT. This CDR3 reads CASSADRGTEAFF. CDR3 in DNA: TGTGCCAGCAGTGCGGACAGGGGCACTGAAGCTTTCTTT.

V usage is TRBV7-3 and J usage is TRBJ2-2; TRBD2 might be the D (6 bases). V was trimmed by 2 bases and J by 6 bases, leaving 10 bases between them. Looked up from germline, CDR1 is SGHTA and CDR2 is FQGTGA. The CDR3 has 14 amino acids. The CDR3: CASSLALAPGELFF. CDR3 nucleotides: TGTGCCAGCAGCTTAGCACTAGCTCCCGGGGAGCTGTTTTTT.

Notes on this clonotype: Mismatch with germline at one junction end may stem from a read error. The chain is built from TRBV2 and TRBJ1-6; possible D gene TRBD1, 5 bases. This CDR3 spans 15 amino acids. The germline gives CDR1 SNHLY, CDR2 FYNNEI. CDR3 in DNA: TGTGCCGGCAGACCCTGGGGCGGGGGGGATTCACCCCTCCACTTT. Encoded protein: CAGRPWGGGDSPLHF.